This T cell receptor (beta chain) comes out of a study of blood T cell repertoires in COVID-19. This clone was seen repeatedly, ten times or more. TCRdb's copy holds only in-frame clones and misses some; the assay was immunoSEQ multiplex PCR. The sample holds 130,000 to 150,000 clones; 70% to 85% are singletons and the top ten take approximately 10%. The CDR3 is 14 amino acids. Trimming pared 4 bases from V and 1 base from J, leaving 10 bases between. Germline CDR1 and CDR2: SGHTA and FQGNSA. This chain joins TRBV7-2 and TRBJ1-1, with D unclear. Sequenced: peripheral blood. This receptor was identified in a man between 60 and 75 years old with active or convalescent COVID-19. Here the CDR3 reads CASSYHRQNTEAFF. The CDR3 region has the DNA TGTGCCAGCAGCTATCACAGACAGAACACTGAAGCTTTCTTT.